Presented here are 25 T cell receptor beta chains from one specimen sequenced in a study of cytomegalovirus exposure and HLA in healthy donors (dated by TCRdb to about 2017). Library construction relied on the immunoSEQ multiplex PCR assay. The multiplex PCR relied on a mix of 60 forward primers for TCR Vbeta segments and 13 reverse primers for TCR Jbeta segments. Entries here come from immuneACCESS through TCRdb and include only in-frame sequences with V and J called. Some clones fail to appear in such tables; in the studies checked, an unresolved V gene covers under half of the shortfall, and the cause of the remainder is unknown. Across this sample there are 130,000 or so clones, with approximately 74% seen only once. The ten largest make up around 7.2% of the sample. Sequenced: PBMCs. The receptors come from a male donor in good health and CMV-seronegative.

The chain's CDR3 is CASSERGDSYNEQFF. The CDR3 coding sequence is TGTGCCAGCAGTGAACGGGGGGACTCCTACAATGAGCAGTTCTTC. This chain uses TRBV6-4 with TRBJ2-1, with TRBD2 matching over 7 bases. V lost 3 bases to trimming and J lost 0 bases; unmatched junction nucleotides: 2. Germline V gene sequence: CDR1 MRHNA, CDR2 SNTAGT. CDR3 length: 15 residues.

The gene calls are TRBV29-1 and TRBJ2-1; TRBD2 matches at 15 bases. The CDR3 covers 16 residues. The trim removed 3 bases at V and 12 bases at J, leaving 12 bases unmatched. The germline gives CDR1 SQVTM, CDR2 ANQGSEA. The CDR3 nucleotides are TGCAGCGTTGAGCTCCCGGGACTAGCGGGGGGCAGTCGGCAGTTCTTC. It is translated as CSVELPGLAGGSRQFF.

The V and J genes are TRBV11-2 and TRBJ2-2; TRBD1 matches 8 bases. CDR1 is SGHAT, CDR2 FQNNGV, per germline. CDR3 length: 16 residues. With 5 bases clipped from V and 2 bases from J, the junction kept 7 bases outside the gene matches. The CDR3 nucleotides read TGTGCCAGCAGCGTCGACAGGGGACGTAACACCGGGGAGCTGTTTTTT. It translates to CASSVDRGRNTGELFF. The whole variable domain, remainder taken from reference TRBV11-2 and TRBJ2-2, is EAGVAQSPRYKIIEKRQSVAFWCNPISGHATLYWYQQILGQGPKLLIQFQNNGVVDDSQLPKDRFSAERLKGVDSTLKIQPAKLEDSAVYLCASSVDRGRNTGELFFGEGSRLTVL.

The chain joins TRBV19 to TRBJ2-3; D unresolved. V was cut by 8 bases and J by 3 bases, with 6 bases left in between. Germline loops: CDR1 LNHDA, CDR2 SQIVND (reference sequence). The CDR3 has 11 residues. DNA of the CDR3: TGTGCCAGTTCACTTACAGATACGCAGTATTTT. Protein product: CASSLTDTQYF.

The chain is built from TRBV30 and TRBJ2-1, with 7 bases that match TRBD2. Germline CDR1 GTSNPN, CDR2 SVGIG (reference sequence). This CDR3 comprises 15 residues. The V gene end was trimmed by 2 bases and the J gene end by 3 bases; junction bases not matched to a gene: 7. The CDR3 sequence: CAWSTIAGLYNEQFF. The CDR3 coding sequence is TGTGCCTGGAGTACAATAGCGGGCCTCTACAATGAGCAGTTCTTC.

This clone came up once. The rearrangement links TRBV7-6 to TRBJ1-1; 7 bases are a match to TRBD1. V was clipped by 1 base and J by 2 bases; unmatched bases: 4. CDR1 and CDR2 from the germline V gene are SGHVS and FNYEAQ. CDR3 length: 15 residues. The CDR3 nucleotides are TGTGCCAGCAGCTTAGAACAGGGGATTAACACTGAAGCTTTCTTT. Translating it yields CASSLEQGINTEAFF.

V usage is TRBV5-1 and J usage is TRBJ1-6; D might be TRBD1 (6 bases). Per germline, CDR1 SGHRS and CDR2 YFSETQ. Trimming shortened V by 3 bases and J by 1 base, and 11 bases separated the two germline ends. The CDR3 is 16 amino acids. The DNA of the CDR3 is TGCGCCAGCAGCTCGCCGGACAGTTCCTATAATTCACCCCTCCACTTT. This sequence encodes CASSSPDSSYNSPLHF.

The chain uses TRBV2 and TRBJ1-1, with TRBD1 matching 8 bases. The CDR3 is 17 residues long. The V gene's germline CDR1 is SNHLY and CDR2 FYNNEI. V gave up 2 bases and J gave up 4 bases; unmatched junction bases: 12. DNA of the CDR3: TGTGCCAGCAGTGAACTGAGTGCAGGGGGCGTCGGCACTGAAGCTTTCTTT. This sequence encodes CASSELSAGGVGTEAFF.

This clone was observed a few times. This sequence joins TRBV30 and TRBJ1-2; 10 bases match TRBD1. V lost 0 bases and J lost 8; bases outside the gene matches: 9. In germline, CDR1 is GTSNPN, CDR2 SVGIG (reference sequence). The CDR3 is 15 amino acids. As DNA, the CDR3 is TGTGCCTGGAGTGTAATTCGGACAGGGGGTTTGGGCTACACCTTC. Residues: CAWSVIRTGGLGYTF.

CDR3 loop: CASSSSSYEQYF. The CDR3 DNA reads as TGTGCCAGCAGTTCCAGCTCCTACGAGCAGTACTTC. The chain couples TRBV27 to TRBJ2-7; D is unresolved. There are 12 residues in the CDR3. Germline CDR1 reads MNHEY; CDR2 reads SMNVEV (reference sequence). Trimming left V 4 bases short and J 0 bases short, with 4 bases between.

V is TRBV6-1 and J is TRBJ1-5; TRBD1 aligns across 9 bases. J was trimmed by 3 bases and V by 5 bases; bases with no gene match: 5. The CDR3 sequence is 15 residues long. From germline, CDR1 is MNHNS and CDR2 SASEGT. The CDR3 protein is CASSPGTGNNQPQHF. In DNA, the CDR3 is TGTGCCAGCAGTCCCGGGACAGGGAACAATCAGCCCCAGCATTTT.

This clone was picked up one time. V and J are TRBV19 and TRBJ1-2, with D perhaps TRBD1 (5 bases). Germline lookup yields CDR1 LNHDA and CDR2 SQIVND (reference sequence). CDR3 length: 14 residues. V lost 7 bases, J lost 4 bases, and 16 bases lay in between. For the CDR3, the DNA is TGTGCCAGTACCTATCAGGGTTCGCCCTATGGCTACACCTTC. Its protein is CASTYQGSPYGYTF.

V and J are TRBV28 and TRBJ2-5, with D perhaps TRBD2 (6 bases). This CDR3 has 13 residues. Trimming removed 6 bases from V and 1 base from J, with 9 bases in between. Germline V CDR1 and CDR2: MDHEN, SYDVKM. CDR3 coding DNA: TGTGCCAGCAGCGAGGGACTCCAAGAGACCCAGTACTTC. This encodes CASSEGLQETQYF.

The chain uses TRBV9 and TRBJ1-4; D is perhaps TRBD1 (5 bases). The CDR3 is 15 amino acids. Deletions cut 4 bases from V and 4 bases from J, with 14 bases between. Germline V gene data show CDR1 as SGDLS and CDR2 as YYNGEE. In DNA, the CDR3 is TGTGCCAGCAGCTCGACCGGGGGTATTAATGAAAAACTGTTTTTT. It encodes CASSSTGGINEKLFF. Variable domain in full (rest from reference TRBV9 and TRBJ1-4): DSGVTQTPKHLITATGQRVTLRCSPRSGDLSVYWYQQSLDQGLQFLIQYYNGEERAKGNILERFSAQQFPDLHSELNLSSLELGDSALYFCASSSTGGINEKLFFGSGTQLSVL.

The rearrangement joins TRBV20-1 to TRBJ1-1; no definite D call. This CDR3 region has 10 residues. Germline V gives CDR1 DFQATT, CDR2 SNEGSKA (reference sequence). V lost 6 bases to trimming and J lost 1 base, with 3 bases between them. The CDR3 protein is CSASNTEAFF. DNA of the CDR3: TGCAGTGCCTCGAACACTGAAGCTTTCTTT.

V is TRBV19 and J is TRBJ1-1; 11 bases match TRBD1. Germline lookup yields CDR1 LNHDA and CDR2 SQIVND (reference sequence). J lost 0 bases, V lost 6 bases, and 0 bases had no gene match. The CDR3 covers 14 residues. The CDR3 loop reads CASRGQGVNTEAFF. In nucleotides, the CDR3 is TGTGCCAGTAGGGGACAGGGGGTGAACACTGAAGCTTTCTTT.

The CDR3 sequence is CASSEAPPGLPTANEKLFF. In DNA form, the CDR3 reads TGTGCCAGCAGTGAAGCCCCGCCGGGACTCCCGACGGCTAATGAAAAACTGTTTTTT. V and J are TRBV6-1 and TRBJ1-4; possible D gene TRBD1, 5 bases. This CDR3 region has 19 residues. The germline V gene encodes CDR1 MNHNS and CDR2 SASEGT. Trimming removed 0 bases at V and 3 bases at J, with 20 bases between.

The CDR3 region has the DNA TGTGCCAGTAGCGGGACTACCCGCGGGGGCTCTGGGGCCAACGTCCTGACTTTC. The encoded protein is CASSGTTRGGSGANVLTF. The V and J genes are TRBV19 and TRBJ2-6; 7 bases fit TRBD2. CDR1 LNHDA and CDR2 SQIVND come from the germline V gene (reference sequence). The V gene end was trimmed by 6 bases and the J gene end by 0 bases; junction bases not matched to a gene: 11. The length of the CDR3 is 18 residues.

V gene TRBV7-9 combines with J gene TRBJ2-7; perhaps TRBD2 as D (5 bases). The germline CDR1 and CDR2 sequences are SEHNR and FQNEAQ (reference sequence). Trimming pared 1 base from V and 2 bases from J, leaving 6 bases between. The CDR3 runs 13 residues. CDR3 residues: CASSLGGTYEQYF. The CDR3 bases are TGTGCCAGCAGCTTAGGAGGGACCTACGAGCAGTACTTC.

The chain combines TRBV9 with TRBJ1-1; TRBD1 might be the D (6 bases). Germline lookup yields CDR1 SGDLS and CDR2 YYNGEE. This CDR3 has 17 residues. Trimming removed 0 bases from V and 9 bases from J, with 24 bases in between. CDR3 in DNA: TGTGCCAGCAGCGTAGCGGGTGGGGGCGGAAATAGTGGGCAAGCTTTCTTT. It codes for CASSVAGGGGNSGQAFF.

The chain has TRBV2 and TRBJ1-1; D gene uncertain. The CDR3 loop spans 14 amino acids. The V end was cut by 5 bases, the J end by 1 base, with 11 bases between. Germline lookup yields CDR1 SNHLY and CDR2 FYNNEI. This CDR3 is CASSLDRGNTEAFF. For the CDR3, the DNA is TGTGCCAGCAGTCTGGACCGGGGGAACACTGAAGCTTTCTTT.

As to this clone: Mismatch with germline at one junction end may stem from a read error. The genes are TRBV7-7 and TRBJ2-1, with 9 nucleotides matching TRBD1. The CDR3 runs to 12 residues. Germline V lookup: CDR1 SSHAT, CDR2 FNYEAQ (reference sequence). The DNA for the CDR3 is TGTGCTAGCAGCCTTGGACAGGGGAAGCAGTTCTTC. Translated: CASSLGQGKQFF. Complete variable domain (other parts from reference TRBV7-7 and TRBJ2-1): GAGVSQSPRYKVTKRGQDVTLRCDPISSHATLYWYQQALGQGPEFLTYFNYEAQPDKSGLPSDRFSAERPEGSISTLTIQRTEQRDSAMYRCASSLGQGKQFFGPGTRLTVL.

The rearrangement joins TRBV28 to TRBJ1-5; 9 bases line up with TRBD1. Germline V gene lookup returns CDR1 MDHEN and CDR2 SYDVKM. The V and J ends lost 5 bases and 1 base, in that order; junction bases with no gene match: 12. This CDR3 is built from 18 residues. CDR3 amino acids: CASSPIRRDRVSNQPQHF. For the CDR3, the DNA is TGTGCCAGCAGTCCTATCCGCCGGGACAGGGTAAGCAATCAGCCCCAGCATTTT.

V and J are TRBV19 and TRBJ1-2; no reliable D call. The CDR3 has 15 residues. Germline assignment: CDR1 LNHDA and CDR2 SQIVND (reference sequence). V was cut by 4 bases and J by 6 bases, with 18 bases left in between. In DNA form, the CDR3 reads TGTGCCAGTAGTACCCATGGGATTGCGGGAGATGGCTACACCTTC. Amino acid sequence: CASSTHGIAGDGYTF.

V gene TRBV6-5 combines with J gene TRBJ2-7; D may be TRBD1 (6 bases). Germline CDR1 MNHEY, CDR2 SVGAGI. The CDR3 spans 15 residues. V was shortened by 0 bases and J by 2 bases, with 11 bases between the two germline ends. The CDR3 sequence: CASSYSGAQPYEQYF. CDR3 nucleotides: TGTGCCAGCAGTTACTCGGGGGCACAACCCTACGAGCAGTACTTC.